This T cell receptor (beta chain) was profiled in a study of blood T cell repertoires in COVID-19. This CDR3 is built from 12 residues. CDR1 and CDR2 (germline): LNHDA, SQIVND (reference sequence). Trimming removed 3 bases at V and 5 bases at J, with 6 bases between. Original data processing: It was from reference gene primer amplification that nucleated cell counts were estimated. Some clones are missing from TCRdb's copy, which holds only in-frame ones; the method was immunoSEQ multiplex PCR. That table supplies the V and J calls and clone size; D and trimming were determined from the DNA. The sample gives some 31,000 clones, more than 90% of which show up once; roughly 12% is in the top ten.

The origin of this receptor is a human donor in a cohort sampled during active COVID-19. The genes are TRBV19 and TRBJ2-3; D uncertain. The sequenced material came from peripheral blood. Here the CDR3 reads CASSMRRDTQYF. CDR3 coding DNA: TGTGCCAGTAGTATGCGGCGAGATACGCAGTATTTT.